This TCR beta chain was found in a study of T cell repertoires in aging, cancer and after chemotherapy. Peripheral blood genomic DNA, not sorted cells or RNA, was the template. The CDR3 sequence is 15 residues long. CDR1 is SGHTA, CDR2 FQGTGA, per germline. Trimming took 2 bases from V and 5 from J; bases not matched to a gene: 5. TRB rearrangements spanning V, D and J were amplified using mixed TRB-A/B primers. TCRdb independently ran MiXCR on the multiplex PCR reads; one entry per CDR3 protein. This sample has approximately 6,700 distinct CDR3 sequences, with approximately 22% found just once. The chain links TRBV7-3 to TRBJ2-3; the match to TRBD2 covers 9 bases. The TCR was taken from a human donor with a blood cancer. Specimen: blood. The CDR3 region has the DNA TGTGCCAGCAGCTTATCCCTAGCGGGGCGAGATACGCAGTATTTT. Translated: CASSLSLAGRDTQYF. The full variable domain, with the rest looked up from reference TRBV7-3 and TRBJ2-3, is GAGVSQTPSNKVTEKGKYVELRCDPISGHTALYWYRQSLGQGPEFLIYFQGTGAADDSGLPNDRFFAVRPEGSVSTLKIQRTERGDSAVYLCASSLSLAGRDTQYFGPGTRLTVL.